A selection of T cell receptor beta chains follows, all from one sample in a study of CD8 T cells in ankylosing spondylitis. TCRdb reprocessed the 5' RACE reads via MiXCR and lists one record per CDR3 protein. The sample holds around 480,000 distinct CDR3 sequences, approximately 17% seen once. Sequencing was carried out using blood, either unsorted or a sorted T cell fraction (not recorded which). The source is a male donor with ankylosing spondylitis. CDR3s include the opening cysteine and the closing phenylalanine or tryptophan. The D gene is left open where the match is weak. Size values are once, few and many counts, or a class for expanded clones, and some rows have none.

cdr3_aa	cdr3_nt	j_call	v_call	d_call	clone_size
CASSHRVNQPQHF	TGTGCCAGCAGTCACCGCGTCAATCAGCCCCAGCATTTT	TRBJ1-5	TRBV12-3/TRBV12-4	-	few
CASSPPGQGANEQFF	TGTGCCAGCAGTCCCCCGGGACAGGGCGCCAATGAGCAGTTCTTC	TRBJ2-1	TRBV28	TRBD1	-
CATSGAVGQETQYF	TGTGCCACCAGTGGGGCTGTCGGCCAAGAGACCCAGTACTTC	TRBJ2-5	TRBV24-1	-	-
CASSPHRDRGYEQYF	TGTGCCAGCAGTCCTCACCGGGACAGGGGTTACGAGCAGTACTTC	TRBJ2-7	TRBV27	TRBD1	many
CASSRGGDTQYF	TGTGCCAGCAGTCGAGGGGGCGATACGCAGTATTTT	TRBJ2-3	TRBV12-3/TRBV12-4	TRBD1	many
CSARRIGDEKLFF	TGCAGTGCTAGACGTATAGGGGACGAAAAACTGTTTTTT	TRBJ1-4	TRBV20-1	-	-
CASSWTSGVRNEQFF	TGTGCCAGCAGTTGGACTAGCGGGGTGAGGAATGAGCAGTTCTTC	TRBJ2-1	TRBV11-2	TRBD2	few
CASSFGGADYGYTF	TGTGCCAGCAGCTTTGGGGGGGCGGACTATGGCTACACCTTC	TRBJ1-2	TRBV11-2	-	few
CASSSRPLEQFF	TGTGCCAGCAGTTCTAGGCCCTTAGAGCAGTTCTTC	TRBJ2-1	TRBV28	-	-
CASSQEDQETQYF	TGCGCCAGCAGCCAAGAAGACCAAGAGACCCAGTACTTC	TRBJ2-5	TRBV4-3	-	-
CASSQALAWGNEQFF	TGCGCCAGCAGCCAAGCACTAGCTTGGGGGAATGAGCAGTTCTTC	TRBJ2-1	TRBV4-3	-	-
CASSPGTGTHEQYF	TGTGCCAGCTCACCTGGGACAGGGACCCACGAGCAGTACTTC	TRBJ2-7	TRBV18	TRBD1	many
CAIRGPGTGYEQYF	TGTGCCATCAGAGGTCCCGGGACAGGGTACGAGCAGTACTTC	TRBJ2-7	TRBV10-3	TRBD1	few
CASSLGSGGAADTQYF	TGCGCCAGCAGCTTGGGTTCCGGGGGCGCCGCAGATACGCAGTATTTT	TRBJ2-3	TRBV5-1	-	-
CASSLAGQHFF	TGTGCCAGCAGCCTAGCGGGGCAACACTTCTTC	TRBJ2-1	TRBV3-1	TRBD2	-
CASSQEGSGIGGELFF	TGCGCCAGCAGCCAAGAGGGATCCGGGATAGGCGGGGAGCTGTTTTTT	TRBJ2-2	TRBV4-3	-	many
CASRDPNTEAFF	TGTGCCAGCAGGGACCCGAACACTGAAGCTTTCTTT	TRBJ1-1	TRBV12-3/TRBV12-4	-	many
CASGRGLETQYF	TGTGCCAGCGGAAGAGGTTTGGAGACCCAGTACTTC	TRBJ2-5	TRBV6-5	-	-
CGGVAGMNEQFF	TGCGGGGGGGTAGCGGGGATGAATGAGCAGTTCTTC	TRBJ2-1	TRBV20-1	TRBD2	-
CASSYGGQKNTEAFF	TGTGCCAGCAGCTATGGGGGACAGAAGAACACTGAAGCTTTCTTT	TRBJ1-1	TRBV3-1	TRBD1	many
CASSLESDAYTF	TGCGCCAGCAGCTTGGAAAGTGATGCCTACACCTTC	TRBJ1-2	TRBV5-1	-	-
CASSQGRREQYF	TGTGCCAGCAGCCAAGGTCGGCGCGAGCAGTACTTC	TRBJ2-7	TRBV3-1	-	-
CASSHLGTNSRDSQYF	TGCGCCAGCAGTCATTTGGGGACAAACTCAAGAGACTCCCAGTACTTC	TRBJ2-5	TRBV23-1	-	once
CASSGGRGNYGYTF	TGTGCCAGCAGTGGTGGTAGGGGGAACTATGGCTACACCTTC	TRBJ1-2	TRBV2	-	few
CSASGGRSGGNEQFF	TGCAGTGCCTCCGGGGGGCGGTCAGGGGGCAATGAGCAGTTCTTC	TRBJ2-1	TRBV20-1	-	-
CASSPAGTENTEAFF	TGCGCCAGCAGCCCCGCCGGGACAGAAAACACTGAAGCTTTCTTT	TRBJ1-1	TRBV4-1	TRBD1	many
CASSTDRDGYGYTF	TGTGCCAGCAGCACGGACAGGGATGGATATGGCTACACCTTC	TRBJ1-2	TRBV5-5	TRBD1	few
CASSHESGETQYF	TGCGCCAGCAGCCACGAAAGCGGAGAGACCCAGTACTTC	TRBJ2-5	TRBV4-1	-	-
CSAPLVGREQYF	TGCAGTGCCCCACTGGTTGGGAGGGAGCAGTACTTC	TRBJ2-7	TRBV20-1	-	-
CASSQEDLAGSRETQYF	TGTGCCAGCAGCCAAGAGGATCTAGCGGGGTCCCGGGAGACCCAGTACTTC	TRBJ2-5	TRBV3-1	TRBD2	few
CASSPGRKGRLRLSNTGELFF	TGTGCCAGCAGCCCCGGGAGGAAGGGCCGTTTGAGGCTATCGAACACCGGGGAGCTGTTTTTT	TRBJ2-2	TRBV6-2/TRBV6-3	TRBD2	-
CASSLDRPSGTQYF	TGCGCCAGCAGCTTGGACAGACCCAGTGGTACGCAGTATTTT	TRBJ2-3	TRBV5-1	-	many
CASSPVHPNTEAFF	TGTGCCAGCTCACCAGTACACCCGAACACTGAAGCTTTCTTT	TRBJ1-1	TRBV18	-	few
CASSLRIGLAGNTGELFF	TGTGCCAGCAGCTTAAGGATTGGATTAGCGGGAAACACCGGGGAGCTGTTTTTT	TRBJ2-2	TRBV11-1	TRBD2	few
CASSSISGSSYNEQFF	TGTGCCAGCAGCTCCATCAGCGGGAGCTCCTACAATGAGCAGTTCTTC	TRBJ2-1	TRBV5-4	TRBD2	-
CASSFGGNTIYF	TGTGCCAGCAGTTTTGGGGGAAACACCATATATTTT	TRBJ1-3	TRBV12-3/TRBV12-4	-	-
CASRKTGNTMNTEAFF	TGTGCCAGCAGGAAGACAGGGAATACGATGAACACTGAAGCTTTCTTT	TRBJ1-1	TRBV6-1	TRBD1	-
CASSIALRRGEQFF	TGTGCCAGCAGCATAGCCTTGAGGCGAGGAGAGCAGTTCTTC	TRBJ2-1	TRBV7-2	-	few
CASSGAQETQYF	TGTGCCAGTTCAGGGGCCCAAGAGACCCAGTACTTC	TRBJ2-5	TRBV11-3	-	-
CASSIRGGETQYF	TGTGCCAGTAGTATAAGGGGCGGGGAGACCCAGTACTTC	TRBJ2-5	TRBV19	-	few
CASSPSGGGDIQYF	TGTGCCAGCAGCCCCAGCGGTGGGGGGGACATTCAGTACTTC	TRBJ2-4	TRBV7-8	TRBD2	few
CASSLGAGIGYEQYF	TGTGCCAGCAGCTTAGGAGCGGGAATAGGATACGAGCAGTACTTC	TRBJ2-7	TRBV11-2	TRBD2	few
CASSVLGTGNNYGYTF	TGTGCCAGCAGCGTCCTCGGGACAGGGAATAACTATGGCTACACCTTC	TRBJ1-2	TRBV6-1	TRBD1	-
CASSQDMEQPKHF	TGTGCCAGCAGCCAAGATATGGAGCAGCCTAAGCATTTT	TRBJ1-5	TRBV4-2	-	few
CASSLGQPRETQYF	TGCGCCAGCAGCTTGGGACAGCCAAGGGAGACCCAGTACTTC	TRBJ2-5	TRBV5-1	-	-
CASSFLGLAGGDTDTQYF	TGTGCCAGCAGTTTTCTAGGACTAGCGGGAGGGGACACAGATACGCAGTATTTT	TRBJ2-3	TRBV6-5	TRBD2	-
CASSLGVGVYNEQFF	TGTGCCAGCAGTTTGGGGGTGGGGGTGTACAATGAGCAGTTCTTC	TRBJ2-1	TRBV28	-	-
CASSYSIFSGEQFF	TGTGCCAGCAGTTACTCGATATTTAGCGGGGAGCAGTTCTTC	TRBJ2-1	TRBV6-5	TRBD2	-
CASRRQAGTEAFF	TGTGCCAGCAGGCGACAGGCGGGAACTGAAGCTTTCTTT	TRBJ1-1	TRBV6-1	-	-
CASSFDGTLLMAGELFF	TGCGCCAGCAGCTTCGACGGGACCTTATTGATGGCCGGGGAGCTGTTTTTT	TRBJ2-2	TRBV5-1	-	-
CSARGEGAEAFF	TGCAGTGCTAGAGGGGAGGGGGCTGAAGCTTTCTTT	TRBJ1-1	TRBV20-1	-	once
CSVGHLTNTEAFF	TGCAGCGTTGGACATTTGACGAACACTGAAGCTTTCTTT	TRBJ1-1	TRBV29-1	-	many
CASSTAGTTNNEQFF	TGTGCCAGCAGTACCGCCGGGACTACCAACAATGAGCAGTTCTTC	TRBJ2-1	TRBV12-3/TRBV12-4	TRBD2	many
CASKLPGQGNTEAFF	TGTGCCAGCAAACTACCGGGACAGGGGAACACTGAAGCTTTCTTT	TRBJ1-1	TRBV12-3/TRBV12-4	TRBD1	many
CASSLQRQQETQYF	TGTGCCAGCAGCTTGCAACGGCAGCAAGAGACCCAGTACTTC	TRBJ2-5	TRBV5-6	-	few
CSAAEGGNTIYF	TGCAGTGCTGCGGAGGGTGGAAACACCATATATTTT	TRBJ1-3	TRBV20-1	-	few
CASSLDRTSDEQYF	TGTGCCAGCAGTTTAGATCGGACTAGCGACGAGCAGTACTTC	TRBJ2-7	TRBV12-3/TRBV12-4	TRBD2	many